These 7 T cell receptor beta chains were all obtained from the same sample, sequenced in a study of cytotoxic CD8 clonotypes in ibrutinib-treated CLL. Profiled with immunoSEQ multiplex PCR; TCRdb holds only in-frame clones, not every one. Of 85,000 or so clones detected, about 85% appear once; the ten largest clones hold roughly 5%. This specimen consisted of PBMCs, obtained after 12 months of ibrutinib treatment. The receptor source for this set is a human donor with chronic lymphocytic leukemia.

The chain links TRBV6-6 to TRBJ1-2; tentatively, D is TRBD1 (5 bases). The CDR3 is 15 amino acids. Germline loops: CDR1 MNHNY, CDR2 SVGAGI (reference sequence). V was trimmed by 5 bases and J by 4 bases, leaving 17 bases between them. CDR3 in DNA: TGTGCCAGCAGTCCATCCGGGACGGACCCCTATGGCTACACCTTC. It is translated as CASSPSGTDPYGYTF.

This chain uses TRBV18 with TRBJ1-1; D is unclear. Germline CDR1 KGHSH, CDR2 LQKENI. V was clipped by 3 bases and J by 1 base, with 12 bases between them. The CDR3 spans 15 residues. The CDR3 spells CASSPAPGANTEAFF. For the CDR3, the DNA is TGTGCCAGCTCACCCGCCCCCGGAGCGAACACTGAAGCTTTCTTT.

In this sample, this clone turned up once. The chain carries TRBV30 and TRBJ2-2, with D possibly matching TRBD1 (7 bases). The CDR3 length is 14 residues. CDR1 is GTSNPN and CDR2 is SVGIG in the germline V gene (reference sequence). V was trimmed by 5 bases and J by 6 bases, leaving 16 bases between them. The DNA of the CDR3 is TGTGCCTGGGATGTGGGCAGGGGGGCCGGGGAGCTGTTTTTT. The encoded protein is CAWDVGRGAGELFF.

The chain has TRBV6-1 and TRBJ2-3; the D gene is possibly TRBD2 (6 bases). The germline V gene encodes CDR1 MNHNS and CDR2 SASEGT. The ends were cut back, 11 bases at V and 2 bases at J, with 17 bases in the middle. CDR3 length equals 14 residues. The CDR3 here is CAGGWAGNTDTQYF. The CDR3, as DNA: TGTGCCGGCGGTTGGGCGGGAAACACAGATACGCAGTATTTT.

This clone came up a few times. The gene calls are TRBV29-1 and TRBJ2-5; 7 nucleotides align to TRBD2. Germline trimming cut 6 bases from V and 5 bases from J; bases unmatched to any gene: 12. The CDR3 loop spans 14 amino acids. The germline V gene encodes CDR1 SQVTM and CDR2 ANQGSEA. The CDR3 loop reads CSVTRPGLSETQYF. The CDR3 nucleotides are TGCAGCGTGACGCGACCGGGACTATCGGAGACCCAGTACTTC.

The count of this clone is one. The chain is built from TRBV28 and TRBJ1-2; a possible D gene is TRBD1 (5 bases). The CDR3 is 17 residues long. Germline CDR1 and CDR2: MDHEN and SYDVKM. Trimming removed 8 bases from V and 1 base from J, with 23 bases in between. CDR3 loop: CASYSPPGDPINYGYTF. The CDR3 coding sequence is TGTGCCAGCTATTCCCCCCCCGGGGACCCAATTAACTATGGCTACACCTTC.

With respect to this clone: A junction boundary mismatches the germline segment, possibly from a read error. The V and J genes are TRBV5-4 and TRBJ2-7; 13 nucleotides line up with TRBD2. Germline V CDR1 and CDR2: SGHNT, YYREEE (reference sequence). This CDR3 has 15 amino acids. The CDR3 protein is CARSSGLAGLNEQYF. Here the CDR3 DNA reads TGTGCCAGAAGCTCGGGACTAGCGGGACTCAACGAGCAGTACTTC.